Presented here are 14 T cell receptor beta chains from one specimen sequenced in a study of T cells after yellow fever vaccination. TCRdb independently ran MiXCR on the 5' RACE reads; one entry per CDR3 protein. The table includes about 340,000 distinct CDR3 sequences, roughly an eighth detected once. The sequenced sample was CD4+ T cells sorted from PBMCs, obtained 15 days after the yellow fever booster vaccination. These receptors were obtained from a man aged 18 to 35 who received the YFV17D yellow fever vaccine.

The gene calls are TRBV6-5 and TRBJ1-2; unclear D gene. V was cut by 5 bases and J by 1 base, with 8 bases left in between. Germline assignment: CDR1 MNHEY and CDR2 SVGAGI. The CDR3 loop spans 13 amino acids. CDR3 residues: CASSQSVNYGYTF. The CDR3, as DNA: TGTGCCAGCAGTCAGTCGGTTAACTATGGCTACACCTTC.

This clonotype was seen a handful of times. The V call is TRBV7-8, the J call TRBJ1-2; no clear D gene. V was shortened by 3 bases and J by 2 bases, with 13 bases between the two germline ends. Germline V gene lookup returns CDR1 SGHVS and CDR2 FQNEAQ. The CDR3 consists of 15 residues. The CDR3 DNA sequence: TGTGCCAGCAGCTTTGGAATCCCAAGGAACTATGGCTACACCTTC. Its translation is CASSFGIPRNYGYTF.

This clonotype has a count of ten or more. CDR3 sequence reads: CASSPPGAVDQPQHF. The CDR3 DNA reads TGTGCCAGCTCACCTCCAGGGGCGGTTGATCAGCCCCAGCATTTT. The chain has TRBV18 and TRBJ1-5; a possible D gene is TRBD1 (6 bases). With 3 bases removed from V and 5 bases from J, the gap between germline ends came to 14 bases. Germline CDR1 KGHSH, CDR2 LQKENI. CDR3 length equals 15 residues.

There are many counts of this clonotype. V gene TRBV27 combines with J gene TRBJ2-6, with D possibly being TRBD1 (5 bases). CDR1 and CDR2 from the germline V gene are MNHEY and SMNVEV (reference sequence). The ends were cut back, 2 bases at V and 2 bases at J, with 7 bases in the middle. This CDR3 spans 15 amino acids. The CDR3 spells CASSLKGTGANVLTF. CDR3 DNA: TGTGCCAGCAGTTTAAAGGGGACTGGGGCCAACGTCCTGACTTTC.

This clonotype has more than one count but fewer than ten. V gene TRBV5-1 combines with J gene TRBJ1-1; D is ambiguous. Germline values: CDR1 SGHRS, CDR2 YFSETQ. The length of the CDR3 is 15 residues. V was clipped by 3 bases and J by 6 bases, with 18 bases between them. CDR3 in DNA: TGCGCCAGCAGCTCTACCTTGTTTCGGGGATCTGAAGCTTTCTTT. It specifies CASSSTLFRGSEAFF.

This sequence joins TRBV5-1 and TRBJ2-7; maybe TRBD2 (6 bases). This CDR3 is 13 amino acids long. The germline V gene has CDR1 SGHRS and CDR2 YFSETQ. The germline V and J ends were trimmed by 2 bases and 12 bases, with 18 bases remaining between them. The CDR3: CASSFEPGLQTYF. The CDR3, as DNA: TGCGCCAGCAGCTTCGAACCGGGACTCCAAACGTACTTC.

This clonotype was found many times. The chain couples TRBV7-3 to TRBJ2-3; D gene uncertain. The germline V gene has CDR1 SGHTA and CDR2 FQGTGA. This CDR3 is 13 amino acids long. V was shortened by 2 bases and J by 0 bases, with 3 bases between the two germline ends. For the CDR3, the DNA is TGTGCCAGCAGCTTACTGAGCACAGATACGCAGTATTTT. It translates to CASSLLSTDTQYF.

This clonotype was seen ten or more times. This chain joins TRBV10-3 and TRBJ2-5; no definite D call. There are 12 residues in the CDR3. Germline V gives CDR1 ENHRY, CDR2 SYGVKD. V shed 0 bases and J shed 4 bases, with 3 bases lying between them. The CDR3 here is CAISESPETQYF. Here the CDR3 DNA reads TGTGCCATCAGTGAGTCTCCAGAGACCCAGTACTTC.

The chain joins TRBV20-1 to TRBJ1-1; tentative D call: TRBD1 (5 bases). Germline V CDR1 and CDR2: DFQATT, SNEGSKA (reference sequence). The V gene lost 5 bases and the J gene lost 1 base, with 20 bases spanning the gap. This CDR3 comprises 16 residues. The DNA of the CDR3 is TGCAGTGCTGAAGACCCGAGGGGCGTGGGGAACACTGAAGCTTTCTTT. The encoded protein is CSAEDPRGVGNTEAFF.

The rearrangement links TRBV28 to TRBJ1-1; D may be TRBD1 (6 bases). This CDR3 is 15 amino acids long. V was trimmed by 7 bases and J by 5 bases, leaving 20 bases between them. CDR1 is MDHEN and CDR2 is SYDVKM in the germline V gene. The CDR3 coding sequence is TGTGCCAGCATCAACCCAGGGGCGGGGTGGACTGAAGCTTTCTTT. It encodes CASINPGAGWTEAFF.

In its sample, this clonotype was seen a few times. The J gene is TRBJ1-5, the V gene TRBV5-1, with D hard to call. CDR1 and CDR2 from the germline V gene are SGHRS and YFSETQ. The CDR3 has 13 residues. Trimming pared 0 bases from V and 6 bases from J, leaving 7 bases between. CDR3 protein: CASSLGNGQPQHF. The DNA for the CDR3 is TGCGCCAGCAGCTTGGGAAATGGTCAGCCCCAGCATTTT.

The chain employs TRBV27 and TRBJ2-2, with D unresolved. The length of the CDR3 is 15 residues. V shed 3 bases and J shed 6 bases, with 14 bases lying between them. Germline CDR1 reads MNHEY; CDR2 reads SMNVEV (reference sequence). CDR3 coding DNA: TGTGCCAGCAGTTTGACTGGACCGATCTCCGGGGAGCTGTTTTTT. Protein sequence: CASSLTGPISGELFF.

This chain uses TRBV7-3 with TRBJ2-4, with 7 bases matching TRBD2. The CDR3 length is 12 residues. Germline CDR1 SGHTA, CDR2 FQGTGA. V shed 4 bases, J shed 9 bases, and the junction held 3 bases outside the gene matches. The CDR3 DNA reads as TGTGCCAGCAGCTCCCCGGGGGGCATTCAGTACTTC. It yields the protein CASSSPGGIQYF.

This clonotype occurred a few times. The V call is TRBV6-2 or TRBV6-3, the J call TRBJ2-1; 8 positions agree with TRBD2. The V and J ends lost 9 bases and 6 bases, in that order; junction bases with no gene match: 10. Germline V lookup: CDR1 MNHEY, CDR2 SVGEGT. This CDR3 contains 14 residues. The CDR3 sequence is CASLSLAGINEQFF. Here the CDR3 DNA reads TGTGCCAGTCTGTCGCTAGCGGGTATCAATGAGCAGTTCTTC.